This TCR beta chain was observed in a study of T cells after yellow fever vaccination (dated by TCRdb to the late 2010s). Looking at the study overall: Libraries from fractions with low cell numbers were prepared with the SMART-Seq v4 Ultra Low Input RNA kit. Two healthy male donors, one aged 18 to 30 and one aged 30 to 40 years, made up the cohort. Bulk PBMC replicates and cell subsets were isolated from blood drawn at multiple timepoints before and after both primary and secondary immunization. Bulk TCR alpha and beta repertoires were sequenced longitudinally to track T-cell clones before and after primary and booster YFV17D yellow fever vaccination.

Study-level results and caveats: Computational filtering was required because FACS-sorted repertoires could contain abundant contaminating clonotypes from the bulk population. A small share of clonotypes was detected in both CD4 and CD8 compartments, with the overlap likely arising from convergent recombination. Because the study included only a couple of donors, the extent to which the findings can be generalized is limited. After the booster, most clones that had expanded after primary vaccination were detected again (approximately 95% of CD4 and roughly 86% of CD8), suggesting broad maintenance of memory. Compared with the primary T-cell response, the secondary T-cell response was faster but weaker, reaching its peak on day 5 rather than on day 15.

The CDR3 starts with the cysteine, ends with the phenylalanine, and has 14 residues. Just the 42-base CDR3 DNA is kept, in frame starting at base 1. In the germline V gene, CDR1 corresponds to MNHEY and CDR2 to SVGAGI. V is cut back by 2 bases and J by 9 bases, with 7 bases in the junction unmatched. Synthesis of TCR cDNA relied on 5'RACE template switching, a step that introduced a universal primer site along with unique molecular identifiers. Priming of cDNA synthesis was performed from both the TCR alpha and TCR beta constant segments. Two PCR steps were used to amplify libraries, with sample barcodes and sequencing adapters being added in the second step. Sequencing of libraries was done on Illumina HiSeq 2500 (2x100 bp) or NovaSeq (2x150 bp). In the paper's pipeline: Reads were demultiplexed and collapsed into UMI consensus sequences with MIGEC, and V(D)J alignment was performed with MiXCR. Clonotypes responding to the vaccine were identified with edgeR on replicate PBMC samples, with the criteria of FDR below 0.01 and a log2 fold change above 5 up to day 15. Each bulk clonotype received a CD4 or CD8 identity based on whether the sequenced CD4 or CD8 repertoire contained that clonotype at higher abundance. The public sequencing data were trimmed at Q25 with fastp and processed into clonotypes with MiXCR by TCRdb, which kept only in-frame beta chains. Merged by CDR3 protein, the rows form single entries marked with the most common genes and DNA. TCRdb's processing, not the authors' own work, is the source of the V and J calls. For this sample there are roughly 170,000 distinct CDR3 sequences; 5.5% to 7.5% appear just once. Clones ranked in the top ten supply roughly 3% of the sample.

This clonotype occurred many times. Its antigen specificity is not known. The record has no base qualities; no much larger clone is one base away. The treatment or condition label, as the study defines it: live attenuated yellow fever vaccine strain. PBMCs were isolated from peripheral blood using a standard Ficoll-Paque protocol. Dynabeads CD4 and CD8 positive selection kits were used to isolate the CD4 and CD8 T-cell fractions. TriZol was used to extract RNA from bulk PBMCs, from CD4 and CD8 fractions, and from dextramer-positive and dextramer-negative fractions. Source: CD4+ T cells sorted from PBMCs, taken on the day of the first yellow fever vaccination. This chain joins TRBV6-5 to TRBJ1-2; 9 junctional bases match TRBD1. The TCR sequence derives from a man in his late teens or twenties who received the YFV17D yellow fever vaccine. Here the CDR3 is given as CASSYDGTGMRYTF. The nucleotides read TGTGCCAGCAGTTACGATGGGACAGGGATGCGCTACACCTTC.